This T cell receptor (beta chain) stems from a study of molecular identifiers for immune sequencing clone quantification. TCRdb re-analysed the PCR reads in MiXCR, keeping a single row per CDR3 protein. The sample yields some 680,000 distinct CDR3 sequences, less than 30% seen once. Per the germline V gene, CDR1 is LGHNA and CDR2 is YSLEER. J gave up 1 base and V 0 bases, and 6 bases lay outside the gene matches. This CDR3 is 17 amino acids long. This clonotype was seen ten or more times. The sample taken for sequencing was naive CD8+ T cells from blood, with Jurkat cell RNA spiked in. Noted subset: FACS-sorted CD8+CD4-CCR7+CD45RA+ naive T cells. The V call is TRBV4-3, the J call TRBJ2-3, with TRBD1 identical over 8 bases. This clonotype was sampled from a human donor in good health. Some libraries in this study had Jurkat cell RNA spiked in. Written as DNA, the CDR3 is TGCGCCAGCAGCCAAGATCGACAGGGGTCCGGCACAGATACGCAGTATTTT. This codes for CASSQDRQGSGTDTQYF.